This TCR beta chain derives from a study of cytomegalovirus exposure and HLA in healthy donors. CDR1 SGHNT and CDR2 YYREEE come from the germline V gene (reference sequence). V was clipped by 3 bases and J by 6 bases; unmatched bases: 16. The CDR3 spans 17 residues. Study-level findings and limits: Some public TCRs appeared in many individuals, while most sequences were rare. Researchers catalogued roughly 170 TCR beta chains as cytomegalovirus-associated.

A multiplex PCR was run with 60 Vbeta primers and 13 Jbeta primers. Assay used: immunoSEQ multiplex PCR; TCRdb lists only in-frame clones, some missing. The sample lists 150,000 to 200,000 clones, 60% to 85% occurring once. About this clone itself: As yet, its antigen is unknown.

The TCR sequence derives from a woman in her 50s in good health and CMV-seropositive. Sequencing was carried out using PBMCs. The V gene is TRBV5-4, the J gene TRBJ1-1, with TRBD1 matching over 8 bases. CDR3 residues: CASSSRKQGAFGAEAFF. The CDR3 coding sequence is TGTGCCAGCAGCTCGCGCAAGCAGGGGGCGTTTGGGGCTGAAGCTTTCTTT.